The TCR beta chain under discussion was sequenced for a study of T cell responses to AZD1222 COVID-19 vaccine listed by TCRdb under 2021. Regarding the complete study: AZD1222 recipients given second doses at about 4 weeks or at about 12 weeks were pooled, since spike-specific TCR depth and breadth were not found to differ between the two schedules. TCR sequencing covered 233 trial participants: approximately 200 given two doses of AZD1222 and 26 given two doses of MenACWY control vaccine. Enrollment into the trials was organized by age into subgroups of 18-55, 56-69 and 70-plus years, and those subgroups contained roughly 150, 30 and 60 TCR-sequenced participants, respectively. General findings and caveats noted by the study authors: Participants were mostly white British and included more females than males, and it was suggested by the authors that clonal diversity may have been underestimated. Reportedly, almost half of the unique spike-specific TCRs recognized epitopes lying outside the regions that are mutated in the B.1.351 and B.1.1.7 variants. After two AZD1222 doses, both the breadth and the depth of spike-specific TCRs were significantly higher than at day 0 and than in MenACWY recipients. The 56-69-year group was small, and its depth increase did not reach significance, likely because of low power. Vaccine-associated CD4 TCRs spanned the whole spike protein, with dominant responses in regions 160-218 and 743-854. Only 5 to 7 AZD1222 recipients were SARS-CoV-2 seropositive at baseline, limiting conclusions about previously exposed vaccinees. No day 14 peak-response samples were available, so repertoires were characterized only after the peak T cell response.

CDR1 MNHEY and CDR2 SVGAGI were looked up in the germline V gene. V and J lose 0 bases and 4 bases, and a span of 10 bases separates them. Taken from cysteine to phenylalanine, the CDR3 has 15 residues. Of all the DNA, just the CDR3 is kept, 45 bases in frame from base 1. Concerning this clone: Its antigen has not been determined. No base-level quality is on record; no much larger clone is a single base apart.

The CDR3 regions of human TCRbeta chains were analyzed by immunosequencing. Processing in the source paper ran as follows. Repertoire TCRs were matched against a reference library of SARS-CoV-2-specific TCRs generated with the MIRA antigen-specificity platform. Breadth was defined as the fraction of unique TCRs that were SARS-CoV-2-associated, and depth was defined as the fraction of total T cells that were SARS-CoV-2-associated. Using the MIRA data, every spike-specific TCR was mapped to the spike region that the TCR reacted to and assigned to either a CD4 or a CD8 class. Log10-transformed breadth and depth values were compared by one-way ANOVA with Sidak's multiple comparisons tests. In its TCRdb copy, this immuneACCESS table keeps in-frame sequences only and misses some clones. Where compared with another copy, unresolved V genes explain less than half of these, and the others have no known cause. V and J calls and clone size are those listed in that table; D and trimming were worked out from the DNA. The sample yields 150,000 to 200,000 clones; 85% to 90% were counted once. Under 6.5% of the sample is in the top ten clones.

Interpreted using the paper, the time point label stands for: baseline before first vaccination. Samples from vaccinated people were obtained from the UK trials COV001 and COV002, which included a single-blind randomized controlled phase 2/3 trial of AZD1222 (ChAdOx1 nCoV-19) in healthy adults. Trial participant PBMC samples were collected at day 0 and day 28 after the second dose for TCRbeta chain sequencing. Here the chain combines TRBV6-5 and TRBJ1-3; possibly the D gene is TRBD1, per 5 matching bases. This receptor was taken from an adult in good health. Sequenced material: peripheral blood, taken on day 0 of AZD1222 vaccination. The CDR3 reads as follows: CASSYSGGPGNTIYF. The sequenced DNA is TGTGCCAGCAGTTACTCCGGGGGACCAGGAAACACCATATATTTT.